The 30 T cell receptor beta chains below were found in one sample sequenced in a study of blood T cell repertoires in COVID-19 (dated by TCRdb to between 2020 and 2021). The library was built by means of the immunoSEQ multiplex PCR assay. This is the immuneACCESS table as TCRdb keeps it, with only in-frame sequences that have V and J called. A part of the clones is gone; compared with another copy, unresolved V genes explain less than half, and the rest is unexplained. This sample gives about 310,000 clones in total; over 75% of them show up just once. The top ten clonotypes cover 2.2% of the sample. Material for sequencing was PBMCs or T cells enriched from blood (not recorded which). All receptors come from a man aged 25 to 40 who had recovered from COVID-19.

The chain joins TRBV6-2 or TRBV6-3 to TRBJ1-2; TRBD1 matches at 10 bases. The length of the CDR3 is 16 residues. V lost 2 bases, J lost 3 bases, and 6 bases stayed unmatched. Germline V gene sequence: CDR1 MNHEY, CDR2 SVGEGT. As DNA, the CDR3 is TGTGCCAGCAGTTACCGACCGGGACAGGGGCACTATGGCTACACCTTC. The encoded protein is CASSYRPGQGHYGYTF.

As concerns this clone: Other DNA sequences of this sample code for an identical CDR3. The V gene is TRBV18, the J gene TRBJ1-6, with 9 bases fitting TRBD1. Germline values: CDR1 KGHSH, CDR2 LQKENI. The CDR3 extends over 15 amino acids. V trimming: 4 bases; J trimming: 5 bases; junction bases outside the gene matches: 3. The CDR3 is CASSLRQGDNSPLHF. DNA for the CDR3: TGTGCCAGCTCACTGCGACAGGGGGATAATTCACCCCTCCACTTT.

The gene calls are TRBV27 and TRBJ2-7; TRBD2 might be the D (5 bases). Germline lookup yields CDR1 MNHEY and CDR2 SMNVEV (reference sequence). The CDR3 runs 14 residues. V lost 5 bases, J lost 2 bases, and 13 bases lay in between. CDR3 residues: CASSKYPGTYEQYF. CDR3 nucleotides: TGTGCCAGCAGTAAATACCCGGGAACCTACGAGCAGTACTTC.

The J gene is TRBJ1-2, the V gene TRBV5-1; the D gene is possibly TRBD1 (6 bases). Germline values: CDR1 SGHRS, CDR2 YFSETQ. The ends were cut back, 1 base at V and 0 bases at J, with 16 bases in the middle. CDR3 length: 17 amino acids. The CDR3, as DNA: TGCGCCAGCAGCTTGTCGCCAGGGGCGAACTCTAACTATGGCTACACCTTC. Protein sequence: CASSLSPGANSNYGYTF.

V is TRBV24-1 and J is TRBJ2-5, with TRBD2 identical over 7 bases. This CDR3 has 16 residues. The V gene's germline CDR1 is KGHDR and CDR2 SFDVKD. V trimming: 4 bases; J trimming: 0 bases; junction bases outside the gene matches: 7. The CDR3 is CATSDASGRYQETQYF. CDR3 DNA sequence: TGTGCCACCAGTGACGCTAGCGGCCGGTACCAAGAGACCCAGTACTTC.

CDR3 protein: CAWSAPGTTLYNEQFF. CDR3 nucleotides: TGTGCCTGGAGTGCACCAGGGACTACCCTATACAATGAGCAGTTCTTC. This rearrangement joins TRBV30 to TRBJ2-1, with TRBD2 identical over 7 bases. There are 16 residues in the CDR3. Trimming at V came to 1 base and at J to 4 bases, leaving 10 bases not matched to a gene. The germline CDR1 and CDR2 sequences are GTSNPN and SVGIG (reference sequence).

The chain couples TRBV27 to TRBJ2-3; the match to TRBD1 covers 8 bases. After removal of 2 bases from V and 4 bases from J, the junction contained 11 bases not matched to a gene. CDR1 MNHEY and CDR2 SMNVEV come from the germline V gene (reference sequence). The CDR3 is 17 amino acids. The CDR3 bases are TGTGCCAGCAGTTTAAGGGGGACAGGCCTCGACTCAGATACGCAGTATTTT. Protein: CASSLRGTGLDSDTQYF.

This clone was seen just once. This chain joins TRBV29-1 and TRBJ2-5; 8 bases are a match to TRBD1. The germline V gene encodes CDR1 SQVTM and CDR2 ANQGSEA. V trimming: 4 bases; J trimming: 5 bases; junction bases outside the gene matches: 3. CDR3 length equals 12 residues. This chain's CDR3 is CSVGRQGETQYF. CDR3 DNA: TGCAGCGTTGGGAGACAGGGGGAGACCCAGTACTTC.

The chain has TRBV6-1 and TRBJ2-7, with 11 positions matching TRBD2. The V gene end was trimmed by 1 base and the J gene end by 5 bases; junction bases not matched to a gene: 7. In germline, CDR1 is MNHNS, CDR2 SASEGT. The CDR3 sequence is 16 residues long. CDR3 sequence reads: CASSEEVAGGSNEQYF. DNA of the CDR3: TGTGCCAGCAGTGAAGAGGTAGCGGGGGGGAGTAACGAGCAGTACTTC.

V gene TRBV11-2 combines with J gene TRBJ1-1, with 9 nucleotides matching TRBD1. CDR3 length: 15 residues. The V and J ends lost 5 bases and 4 bases, in that order; junction bases with no gene match: 8. Germline CDR1 SGHAT, CDR2 FQNNGV. CDR3 loop: CASSHPGQGSTEAFF. Here the CDR3 DNA reads TGTGCCAGCAGCCACCCGGGACAGGGTAGCACTGAAGCTTTCTTT.

The V and J genes are TRBV18 and TRBJ1-4; 7 bases map to TRBD1. Losses at the gene ends were 3 bases for V and 3 bases for J; bases not matched to a gene: 1. The CDR3 has 14 residues. Germline CDR1 is KGHSH and CDR2 is LQKENI. The DNA for the CDR3 is TGTGCCAGCTCACCCGGGACAGCTAATGAAAAACTGTTTTTT. It yields the protein CASSPGTANEKLFF.

The CDR3 DNA follows: TGCGCCAGCAGTCAATTGATGAGGGGGGGGCTGGCCCAGTACTTC. Protein sequence: CASSQLMRGGLAQYF. This chain connects TRBV23-1 to TRBJ2-5; TRBD2 is a possible D gene (7 bases). TRBV23-1 has ORF status, its function being uncertain. V lost 1 base and J 9 bases, leaving 18 bases between the germline ends. The CDR3 runs 15 residues.

The chain carries TRBV5-8 and TRBJ1-1; D is ambiguous. The CDR3 is made up of 14 amino acids. Germline CDR1 reads SGHTS; CDR2 reads YDEGEE. Deletions cut 0 bases from V and 3 bases from J, with 9 bases between. The CDR3 here is CASSLVRAHTEAFF. The CDR3 coding sequence is TGTGCCAGCAGCTTGGTCCGAGCACACACTGAAGCTTTCTTT.

V is TRBV6-5 and J is TRBJ1-2; no definite D call. V dropped 2 bases and J dropped 3 bases, with 7 bases sitting between them. The CDR3 runs to 13 residues. Looked up from germline, CDR1 is MNHEY and CDR2 is SVGAGI. The CDR3 nucleotides read TGTGCCAGCAGTTACGGGAGAGACTATGGCTACACCTTC. Protein: CASSYGRDYGYTF.

The chain employs TRBV10-3 and TRBJ1-1, with no clear D. CDR1 and CDR2 (germline): ENHRY, SYGVKD. The germline V and J ends were trimmed by 11 bases and 0 bases, with 13 bases remaining between them. The CDR3 is made up of 13 amino acids. CDR3 loop: CAATPDLNTEAFF. The CDR3 DNA is TGTGCCGCAACACCAGATTTGAACACTGAAGCTTTCTTT.

This rearrangement joins TRBV24-1 to TRBJ1-2; D is uncertain. Germline V gene data show CDR1 as KGHDR and CDR2 as SFDVKD. CDR3 length: 15 residues. V shed 1 base and J shed 8 bases, with 16 bases lying between them. The CDR3 nucleotides read TGTGCCACCAGTGATTTCGGGGAGAGTTTTGCCGGCTACACCTTC. It specifies CATSDFGESFAGYTF.

This clone was counted a single time. The chain uses TRBV10-3 and TRBJ2-7; no clear D gene. The CDR3 covers 14 residues. CDR1 is ENHRY, CDR2 SYGVKD, per germline. Between the trimmed V and J ends, which lost 2 bases and 5 bases, there was a span of 13 bases. CDR3 sequence (DNA): TGTGCCATCAGTGAGAGAAACGGTCGGGACGAGCAGTACTTC. It is translated as CAISERNGRDEQYF.

The V and J genes are TRBV15 and TRBJ1-4, with D unresolved. This CDR3 has 14 amino acids. Trimming took off 8 bases at V and 0 bases at J, with 10 bases between the two ends. The germline CDR1 and CDR2 sequences are LNHNV and YYDKDF (reference sequence). CDR3 DNA: TGTGCCACCTCGGGAGGAGCAACTAATGAAAAACTGTTTTTT. It yields the protein CATSGGATNEKLFF. Filled out from reference TRBV15 and TRBJ1-4, the complete variable domain reads DAMVIQNPRYQVTQFGKPVTLSCSQTLNHNVMYWYQQKSSQAPKLLFHYYDKDFNNEADTPDNFQSRRPNTSFCFLDIRSPGLGDTAMYLCATSGGATNEKLFFGSGTQLSVL.

The chain carries TRBV4-1 and TRBJ2-7; 10 positions match TRBD1. CDR1 and CDR2 (germline): MGHRA, YSYEKL. V shed 4 bases, J shed 2 bases, and the junction held 8 bases outside the gene matches. CDR3 length: 16 amino acids. Here the CDR3 reads CASSPKTTGGPYEQYF. The DNA for the CDR3 is TGCGCCAGCAGCCCTAAAACGACAGGGGGCCCCTACGAGCAGTACTTC.

The V and J genes are TRBV6-4 and TRBJ1-6; TRBD1 matches at 8 bases. This CDR3 comprises 13 residues. From germline, CDR1 is MRHNA and CDR2 SNTAGT. V lost 6 bases and J lost 10; bases outside the gene matches: 5. The DNA for the CDR3 is TGTGCCAGCAGAGGACAGGGAGGATCACCCCTCCACTTT. It codes for CASRGQGGSPLHF.

The rearrangement joins TRBV4-2 to TRBJ1-2; D remains ambiguous. Germline V CDR1 and CDR2: LGHNA, YNFKEQ. V dropped 1 base and J dropped 6 bases, with 12 bases sitting between them. CDR3 length: 14 residues. CDR3: CASSQASGVDGYTF. The CDR3 region has the DNA TGTGCCAGCAGCCAAGCTTCCGGGGTCGATGGCTACACCTTC.

This sequence joins TRBV20-1 and TRBJ2-7; D gene ambiguous. This CDR3 spans 12 amino acids. Per the germline V gene, CDR1 is DFQATT and CDR2 is SNEGSKA (reference sequence). Trimming pared 3 bases from V and 2 bases from J, leaving 8 bases between. CDR3 protein: CSASGLAYEQYF. The CDR3 DNA reads as TGCAGTGCTAGTGGGTTAGCCTACGAGCAGTACTTC.

This clone was recorded once. CDR3 nucleotides: TGTGCCAGCAGCCTTTCCCGGACAGGTTTAGCTTTCTTT. It encodes CASSLSRTGLAFF. The rearrangement links TRBV9 to TRBJ1-1; 7 positions match TRBD1. After removal of 4 bases from V and 10 bases from J, the junction contained 10 bases not matched to a gene. The germline CDR1 and CDR2 sequences are SGDLS and YYNGEE. This CDR3 has 13 residues.

The chain joins TRBV6-5 to TRBJ1-2, with 7 positions matching TRBD1. Germline V gene sequence: CDR1 MNHEY, CDR2 SVGAGI. V lost 4 bases and J lost 3; bases outside the gene matches: 11. The CDR3 contains 16 residues. The CDR3 is CASSSEGIDRDYGYTF. The CDR3 DNA reads as TGTGCCAGCAGTTCTGAGGGAATAGACAGGGACTATGGCTACACCTTC.

The chain recombines TRBV6-5 with TRBJ1-6, with D unclear. Germline V gene data show CDR1 as MNHEY and CDR2 as SVGAGI. The CDR3 spans 15 residues. V lost 0 bases to trimming and J lost 5 bases, with 8 bases between them. The CDR3: CASSYSGADNSPLHF. Here the CDR3 DNA reads TGTGCCAGCAGTTACTCCGGAGCCGATAATTCACCCCTCCACTTT.

This clone was recorded once. V and J are TRBV29-1 and TRBJ2-7; maybe TRBD1 (6 bases). V lost 3 bases and J lost 4, with 13 bases in between. The CDR3 is 13 residues long. Germline V gene data show CDR1 as SQVTM and CDR2 as ANQGSEA. In DNA form, the CDR3 reads TGCAGCGTTGAGGACAGTCCCAAGTACGAGCAGTACTTC. It codes for CSVEDSPKYEQYF.

V usage is TRBV6-2 or TRBV6-3 and J usage is TRBJ1-2; D remains ambiguous. CDR3 length: 14 residues. Looked up from germline, CDR1 is MNHEY and CDR2 is SVGEGT. The germline V and J ends were trimmed by 2 bases and 1 base, with 8 bases remaining between them. CDR3 coding DNA: TGTGCCAGCAGTTACGCTACTATTAACTATGGCTACACCTTC. This codes for CASSYATINYGYTF.

The V gene is TRBV6-2 or TRBV6-3, the J gene TRBJ1-5; D uncertain. The CDR3 runs 14 residues. V was trimmed by 2 bases and J by 6 bases, leaving 11 bases between them. Germline V lookup: CDR1 MNHEY, CDR2 SVGEGT. Here the CDR3 DNA reads TGTGCCAGCAGTTACACGGGTGGTTCTCAGCCCCAGCATTTT. It codes for CASSYTGGSQPQHF.

The genes are TRBV9 and TRBJ1-4; maybe TRBD1 (6 bases). Germline V gene sequence: CDR1 SGDLS, CDR2 YYNGEE. Between the trimmed V and J ends, which lost 3 bases and 5 bases, there was a span of 11 bases. The CDR3 has 14 amino acids. This CDR3 reads CASSEGTQNEKLFF. For the CDR3, the DNA is TGTGCCAGCAGCGAGGGGACACAAAATGAAAAACTGTTTTTT.

The chain links TRBV4-1 to TRBJ2-5, with a weak D call TRBD2 (7 bases). In germline, CDR1 is MGHRA, CDR2 YSYEKL. V lost 3 bases and J lost 1, with 18 bases in between. The CDR3 sequence is 17 residues long. Written as DNA, the CDR3 is TGCGCCAGCAGCCAGGTAGGGCGGGGGCCATCCCAAGAGACCCAGTACTTC. It specifies CASSQVGRGPSQETQYF.